This paragraph reports one TCR beta chain. The sample comes from a study of blood T cell repertoires in COVID-19. The CDR3 is made up of 17 amino acids. The V gene's germline CDR1 is LNHNV and CDR2 YYDKDF (reference sequence). The V end lost 1 base, the J end lost 5 bases, and 20 bases lay between the germline ends. Some clones are missing from TCRdb's copy, which holds only in-frame ones; the method was immunoSEQ multiplex PCR. The data contain nearly 400,000 clones, 85% to 90% of them singletons. Recovered status in Cohort 3 required two negative PCRs, clearance, or symptom resolution. This sequence joins TRBV15 and TRBJ1-2, with TRBD1 as a possible D gene (6 bases). The clonotype originates from a young woman who had recovered from COVID-19. What was sequenced was PBMCs or T cells enriched from blood (not recorded which). The CDR3 nucleotides read TGTGCCACCAGCAGAGTGTTAGGCGACAGGAATTTTTATGGCTACACCTTC. This codes for CATSRVLGDRNFYGYTF. The variable domain in full, completed from reference TRBV15 and TRBJ1-2, reads DAMVIQNPRYQVTQFGKPVTLSCSQTLNHNVMYWYQQKSSQAPKLLFHYYDKDFNNEADTPDNFQSRRPNTSFCFLDIRSPGLGDTAMYLCATSRVLGDRNFYGYTFGSGTRLTVV.